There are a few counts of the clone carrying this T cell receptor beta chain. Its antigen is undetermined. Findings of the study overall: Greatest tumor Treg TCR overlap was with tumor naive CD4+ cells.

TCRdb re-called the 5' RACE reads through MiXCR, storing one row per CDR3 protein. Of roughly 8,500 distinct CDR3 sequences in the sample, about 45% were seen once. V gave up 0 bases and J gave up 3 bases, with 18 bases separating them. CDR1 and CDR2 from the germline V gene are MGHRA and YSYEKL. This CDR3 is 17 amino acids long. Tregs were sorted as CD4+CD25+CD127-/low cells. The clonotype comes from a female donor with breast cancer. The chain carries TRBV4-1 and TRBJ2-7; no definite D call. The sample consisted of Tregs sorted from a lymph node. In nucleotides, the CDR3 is TGCGCCAGCAGCCAAGACCCAAGGAGTAGCTCGCTCTACGAGCAGTACTTC. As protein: CASSQDPRSSSLYEQYF.